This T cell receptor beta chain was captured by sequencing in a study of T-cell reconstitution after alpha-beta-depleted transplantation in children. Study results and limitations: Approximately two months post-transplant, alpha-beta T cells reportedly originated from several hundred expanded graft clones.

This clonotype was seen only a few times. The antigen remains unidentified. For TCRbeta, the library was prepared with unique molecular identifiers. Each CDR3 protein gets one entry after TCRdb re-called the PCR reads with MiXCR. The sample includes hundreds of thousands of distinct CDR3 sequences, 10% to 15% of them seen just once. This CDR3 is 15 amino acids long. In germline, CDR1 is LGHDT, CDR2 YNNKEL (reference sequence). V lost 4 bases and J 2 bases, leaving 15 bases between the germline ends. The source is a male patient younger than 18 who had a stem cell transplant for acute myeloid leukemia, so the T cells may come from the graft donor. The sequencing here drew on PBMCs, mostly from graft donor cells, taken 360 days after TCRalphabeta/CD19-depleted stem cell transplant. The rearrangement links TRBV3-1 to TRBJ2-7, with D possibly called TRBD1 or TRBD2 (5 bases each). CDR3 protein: CASSPDLGGPYEQYF. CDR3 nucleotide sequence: TGTGCCAGCAGCCCCGACCTTGGGGGACCCTACGAGCAGTACTTC.